Here is one T cell receptor (beta chain) with its context. Clones were sequenced by immunoSEQ multiplex PCR, and TCRdb holds only the in-frame ones, with some missing. This sample has about 9,200 clones, with approximately 85% found just once. This entry belongs to a study of tumor-infiltrating lymphocytes in localized non-small cell lung cancer. Germline values: CDR1 KGHSH, CDR2 LQKENI. Trimming cost V 3 bases and J 3 bases, with 11 bases left between them. The CDR3 sequence is 14 residues long. The J gene is TRBJ1-2, the V gene TRBV18; D might be TRBD1 (6 bases). Sequenced input: uninvolved lung tissue not adjacent to the tumor. The sequence derives from a human donor with non-small cell lung cancer. The DNA for the CDR3 is TGTGCCAGCTCACCGCAGGGGTTCGACTATGGCTACACCTTC. This codes for CASSPQGFDYGYTF.